Sequencing of this T cell receptor beta chain was carried out in a study of T cell responses to AZD1222 COVID-19 vaccine. Study information: Pooled samples include second doses given at about 4 or 12 weeks.

Trimming removed 4 bases from V and 6 bases from J, with 7 bases in between. Germline lookup yields CDR1 SGDLS and CDR2 YYNGEE. The CDR3 length is 12 residues. General study findings and limits: Spike-specific TCRs gained breadth and depth after people received two AZD1222 doses.

Sequencing was performed with immunoSEQ multiplex PCR; in TCRdb, only in-frame clones are kept and a portion is missing. The table has approximately 100,000 clones, about 89% seen once. Regarding this clone: Its antigen is as yet unknown.

The chain joins TRBV9 to TRBJ2-2, with a weak D call TRBD2 (5 bases). The sample in question was peripheral blood, obtained on day 0 of AZD1222 vaccination. The TCR originated in an adult in good health. The CDR3 DNA reads as TGTGCCAGCAGCCCGAGGGCCGGGGAGCTGTTTTTT. Residues: CASSPRAGELFF.